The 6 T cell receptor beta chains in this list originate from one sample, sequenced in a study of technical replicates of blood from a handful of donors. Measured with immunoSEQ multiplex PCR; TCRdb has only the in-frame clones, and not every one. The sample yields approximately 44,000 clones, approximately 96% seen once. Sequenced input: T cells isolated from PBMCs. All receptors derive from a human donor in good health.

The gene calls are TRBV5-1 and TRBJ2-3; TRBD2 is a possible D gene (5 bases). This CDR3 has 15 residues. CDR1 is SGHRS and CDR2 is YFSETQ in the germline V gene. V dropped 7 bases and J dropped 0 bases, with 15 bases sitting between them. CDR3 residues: CASFQSGYSTDTQYF. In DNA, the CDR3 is TGCGCCAGCTTTCAAAGCGGATATAGCACAGATACGCAGTATTTT.

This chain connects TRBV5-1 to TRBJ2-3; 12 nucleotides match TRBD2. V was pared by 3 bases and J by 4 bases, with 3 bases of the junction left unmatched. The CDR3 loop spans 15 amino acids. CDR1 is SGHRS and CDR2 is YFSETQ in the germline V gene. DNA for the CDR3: TGCGCCAGCAGCTCCCTAGCGGGAGGGGCAGATACGCAGTATTTT. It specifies CASSSLAGGADTQYF.

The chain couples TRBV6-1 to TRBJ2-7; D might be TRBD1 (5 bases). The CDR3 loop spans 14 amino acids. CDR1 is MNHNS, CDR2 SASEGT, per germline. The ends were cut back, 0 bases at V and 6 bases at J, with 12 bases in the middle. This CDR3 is CASSEAWKGSEQYF. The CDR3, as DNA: TGTGCCAGCAGTGAAGCCTGGAAGGGGTCCGAGCAGTACTTC.

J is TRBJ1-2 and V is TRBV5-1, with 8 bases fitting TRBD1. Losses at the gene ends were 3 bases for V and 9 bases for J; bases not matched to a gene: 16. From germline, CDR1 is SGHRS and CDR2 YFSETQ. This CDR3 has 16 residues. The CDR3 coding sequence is TGCGCCAGCAGCTACGACTTCTCGACAGGGGATACAAGCTACACCTTC. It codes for CASSYDFSTGDTSYTF.

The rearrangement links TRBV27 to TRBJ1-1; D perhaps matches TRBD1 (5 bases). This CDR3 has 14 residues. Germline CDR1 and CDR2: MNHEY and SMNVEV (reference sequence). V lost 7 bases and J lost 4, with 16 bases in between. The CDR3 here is CASTQVGATTEAFF. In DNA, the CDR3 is TGTGCCAGCACCCAAGTTGGGGCGACCACTGAAGCTTTCTTT.

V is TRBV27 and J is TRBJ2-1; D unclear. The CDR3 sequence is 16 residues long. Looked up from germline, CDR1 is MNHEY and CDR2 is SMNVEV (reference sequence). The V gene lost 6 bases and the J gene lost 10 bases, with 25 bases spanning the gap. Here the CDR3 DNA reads TGTGCCAGCAGCTCTAATCTAGGCGTTCGCGGCGAGGAGCAGTTCTTC. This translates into CASSSNLGVRGEEQFF.